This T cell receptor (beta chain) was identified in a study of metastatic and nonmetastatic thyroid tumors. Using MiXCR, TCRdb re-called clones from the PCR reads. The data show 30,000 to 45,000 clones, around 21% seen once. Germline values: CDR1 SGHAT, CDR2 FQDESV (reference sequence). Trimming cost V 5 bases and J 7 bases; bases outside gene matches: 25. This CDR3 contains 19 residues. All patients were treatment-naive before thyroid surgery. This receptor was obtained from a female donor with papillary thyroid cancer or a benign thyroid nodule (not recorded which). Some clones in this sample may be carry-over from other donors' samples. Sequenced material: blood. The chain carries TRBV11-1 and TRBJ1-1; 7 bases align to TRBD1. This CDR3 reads CASSPSTYRETGQHNEAFF. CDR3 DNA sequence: TGTGCCAGCAGCCCGAGTACTTATAGGGAGACAGGGCAACATAATGAAGCTTTCTTT.